Presented here are 4 T cell receptor beta chains from one specimen sequenced in a study of tumor-infiltrating lymphocytes in oesophageal squamous cell carcinoma. TCRdb analysed the PCR reads with MiXCR anew, one entry per CDR3 protein. The repertoire holds roughly 10,000 distinct CDR3 sequences, with roughly 50% as singletons. The specimen was esophageal tumor tissue. The receptors were gathered from a female donor with esophageal squamous cell carcinoma.

This chain links TRBV5-8 with TRBJ2-3, with 9 bases aligning to TRBD1. Gene TRBJ2-5 matches the end of the DNA better, so the J call may be wrong. The germline V gene has CDR1 SGHTS and CDR2 YDEGEE. The length of the CDR3 is 16 residues. Here the CDR3 reads CASTIGLGQGQETQYF. The CDR3 DNA is TGTGCCAGCACCATAGGGTTAGGACAGGGGCAAGAGACCCAGTACTTC.

This clonotype was recorded a few times. The chain has TRBV7-6 and TRBJ2-1; no clear D. Germline CDR1 reads SGHVS; CDR2 reads FNYEAQ. The V gene lost 4 bases and the J gene lost 7 bases, with 11 bases spanning the gap. This CDR3 has 13 amino acids. The CDR3 DNA is TGTGCCAGCAGCTGGCTAGTTAGTAATGAGCAGTTCTTC. Translation gives CASSWLVSNEQFF.

This clonotype was observed at least ten times. This chain uses TRBV6-6 with TRBJ2-7; no clear D. Germline lookup yields CDR1 MNHNY and CDR2 SVGAGI (reference sequence). The CDR3 has 12 amino acids. V was trimmed by 2 bases and J by 6 bases, leaving 8 bases between them. The chain's CDR3 is CASSYPGREQYF. The CDR3 region has the DNA TGTGCCAGCAGTTACCCCGGACGCGAGCAGTACTTC.

On this clonotype itself: The CDR3 does not close with the conserved phenylalanine or tryptophan, likely indicating a read error. The limits of the CDR3 on the DNA are not certain, so only TCRdb's listed CDR3 is given. V is TRBV7-3 and J is TRBJ2-1; the DNA was not used to check the table's D call, TRBD1. The CDR3 contains 16 residues when both ends are counted. The germline CDR1 and CDR2 sequences are SGHTA and FQGTGA. The CDR3 is CASIRPGQLLRAVLRR.